This is a list of T cell receptor beta chains from one sample in a study of identical twins. Using its own MiXCR run on the 5' RACE reads, TCRdb lists one record per CDR3 protein. Among 520,000 or so distinct CDR3 sequences listed, around 20% were seen once. These data were likewise used in another study, on T cells expressing NK-cell markers.

The source material was CD4+ T cells sorted from blood. The origin of the receptors is a young woman in good health. CDR3s include the opening cysteine and the closing phenylalanine or tryptophan. Fields, in order: V gene, J gene, D gene, clone size, CDR3 protein, CDR3 DNA. D genes are given only for firm matches. The listing skips clone size in some rows; elsewhere it reads once, few, many or a size class.

>TRBV10-2|TRBJ2-1|.|.
CASILAASYNEQFF
TGCGCCAGCATATTAGCGGCCTCCTACAATGAGCAGTTCTTC
>TRBV20-1|TRBJ2-1|.|.
CSASKRSSYNEQFF
TGCAGTGCTTCAAAGCGGAGCTCCTACAATGAGCAGTTCTTC
>TRBV5-1|TRBJ1-4|TRBD1|once
CASSQGGTGHVDEKLFF
TGCGCCAGCAGCCAAGGGGGGACAGGCCATGTCGATGAAAAACTGTTTTTT
>TRBV6-2/TRBV6-3|TRBJ2-3|.|.
CASSSPGRSDTQYF
TGTGCCAGCAGTTCTCCGGGACGGTCAGATACGCAGTATTTT
>TRBV7-9|TRBJ2-7|TRBD2|.
CASSLDHGRLAGHEQYF
TGTGCCAGCAGCTTAGACCACGGTCGACTAGCGGGACACGAGCAGTACTTC
>TRBV20-1|TRBJ2-7|.|once
CSARRGELAYEQYF
TGCAGTGCTAGAAGAGGGGAGCTAGCCTACGAGCAGTACTTC
>TRBV20-1|TRBJ1-2|.|.
CSAIGVEVGYTF
TGCAGTGCTATTGGGGTTGAAGTGGGCTACACCTTC
>TRBV11-3|TRBJ2-7|.|.
CASSLDLPAYEQYF
TGTGCCAGCAGCTTAGACCTCCCCGCCTACGAGCAGTACTTC
>TRBV11-3|TRBJ1-5|TRBD1|.
CASSLDRGRIGNQPQHF
TGTGCCAGCAGCTTAGACAGGGGGCGGATTGGTAATCAGCCCCAGCATTTT
>TRBV15|TRBJ1-1|.|.
CATSRDMRFVAFF
TGTGCCACCAGCAGAGATATGAGGTTTGTCGCTTTCTTT
>TRBV12-3/TRBV12-4|TRBJ1-4|.|.
CASSFRGVDEKLFF
TGTGCCAGCAGTTTTAGAGGGGTCGATGAAAAACTGTTTTTT
>TRBV20-1|TRBJ2-2|.|many
CSARPADQVTTGELFF
TGCAGTGCTAGGCCAGCGGACCAAGTGACCACCGGGGAGCTGTTTTTT
>TRBV24-1|TRBJ2-1|TRBD1|few
CATRDRGNEQFF
TGTGCCACCAGGGACAGGGGCAATGAGCAGTTCTTC
>TRBV12-3/TRBV12-4|TRBJ1-1|.|.
CASSFQAQSEAFF
TGTGCCAGCAGTTTCCAGGCACAGTCTGAAGCTTTCTTT
>TRBV5-6|TRBJ2-2|TRBD1|few
CASSLRGTEDTGELFF
TGTGCCAGCAGCTTGAGAGGGACAGAGGACACCGGGGAGCTGTTTTTT
>TRBV5-1|TRBJ2-1|.|.
CASSAGPGNEQFF
TGCGCCAGCAGCGCCGGACCGGGGAATGAGCAGTTCTTC
>TRBV4-2|TRBJ1-6|TRBD1|.
CASSNDRENSPLHF
TGTGCCAGCAGCAACGACAGGGAGAATTCACCCCTCCACTTT
>TRBV10-3|TRBJ1-6|.|.
CAITGGTYNSPLHF
TGTGCCATCACCGGGGGGACCTATAATTCACCCCTCCACTTT
>TRBV6-1|TRBJ2-3|TRBD2|.
CASRRGGLTDTQYF
TGTGCCAGCAGGCGGGGGGGCCTCACAGATACGCAGTATTTT
>TRBV3-1|TRBJ1-5|.|.
CASSRGRINQPQHF
TGTGCCAGCAGCCGAGGACGGATAAATCAGCCCCAGCATTTT
>TRBV10-3|TRBJ1-2|.|few
CAISDLANYGYTF
TGTGCCATCAGTGATCTCGCTAACTATGGCTACACCTTC
>TRBV20-1|TRBJ2-7|TRBD2|few
CSAPTLAGGLLEQYF
TGCAGTGCTCCCACTTTGGCGGGGGGGCTCCTGGAGCAGTACTTC
>TRBV15|TRBJ2-1|TRBD2|few
CATSRTSGKRYNEQFF
TGTGCCACCAGCAGAACAAGCGGGAAAAGGTACAATGAGCAGTTCTTC
>TRBV5-1|TRBJ2-3|.|.
CASSSERSDTQYF
TGCGCCAGCAGTTCTGAGAGGTCAGATACGCAGTATTTT
>TRBV29-1|TRBJ1-5|TRBD1|few
CSATIQGSNQPQHF
TGCAGCGCCACGATACAGGGGTCAAATCAGCCCCAGCATTTT
>TRBV7-3|TRBJ2-1|TRBD1|.
CASSSTQQGALFF
TGTGCCAGCAGCTCCACCCAACAGGGGGCTTTGTTCTTC
>TRBV7-2|TRBJ1-4|.|once
CASSLEPREKLFF
TGTGCCAGCAGCTTGGAGCCTAGGGAAAAACTGTTTTTT
>TRBV27|TRBJ2-7|.|many
CASSPQGISYEQYF
TGTGCCAGCAGCCCACAGGGAATCTCCTACGAGCAGTACTTC
>TRBV12-3/TRBV12-4|TRBJ2-3|.|.
CASSPGISLRDTQYF
TGTGCCAGCAGTCCTGGGATATCCTTGAGGGATACGCAGTATTTT
>TRBV5-1|TRBJ2-2|TRBD1|.
CASRKPGQDSNTGELFF
TGCGCCAGCAGGAAGCCGGGACAGGACTCGAACACCGGGGAGCTGTTTTTT
>TRBV3-1|TRBJ1-1|.|many
CASSQVQMGNTEAFF
TGTGCCAGCAGCCAAGTTCAAATGGGGAACACTGAAGCTTTCTTT